This passage covers 11 T cell receptor beta chains from one sample sequenced in a study of T cells in Graves' hyperthyroidism and ophthalmopathy. What was amplified from RNA transcripts were TCR beta CDR3 regions. When the TCR CDR3 underwent first-round RT-PCR, the HTBI primer set was used. TCRdb recomputed calls from the multiplex PCR reads with MiXCR, one row per CDR3 protein. Here the sample spans 500,000 to 600,000 distinct CDR3 sequences, more than 45% being singletons. The sequencing sample was made of peripheral blood or thyroid tissue (not recorded which). The receptors shown here come from a woman aged 18-35 years with Graves' hyperthyroidism.

The chain uses TRBV24-1 and TRBJ2-7; D is unclear. CDR3 length: 13 residues. Trimming cost V 4 bases and J 1 base, with 7 bases left between them. Germline CDR1 and CDR2: KGHDR and SFDVKD. CDR3 sequence: CATSDGRSYEQYF. As DNA, the CDR3 is TGTGCCACCAGTGACGGCAGGTCCTACGAGCAGTACTTC.

J is TRBJ2-6 and V is TRBV7-3, with TRBD2 matching over 9 bases. Per germline, CDR1 SGHTA and CDR2 FQGTGA. The V and J ends lost 2 bases and 0 bases, in that order; junction bases with no gene match: 11. The length of the CDR3 is 20 residues. The CDR3 DNA reads TGTGCCAGCAGCTTAGTCGGTCTAGCGGGAACCGACTCTGGGGCCAACGTCCTGACTTTC. The encoded protein is CASSLVGLAGTDSGANVLTF.

This clonotype has at least ten counts. The genes are TRBV20-1 and TRBJ1-1; 7 bases line up with TRBD1. The CDR3 extends over 16 amino acids. Unmatched junction bases numbered 12, after V lost 1 base and J lost 4 bases. Looked up from germline, CDR1 is DFQATT and CDR2 is SNEGSKA (reference sequence). CDR3 nucleotides: TGCAGTGCTAGAGTGTCCCAGTACAGGGGACTCACTGAAGCTTTCTTT. Translated, it gives CSARVSQYRGLTEAFF.

The rearrangement uses TRBV29-1 and TRBJ2-5; possible D gene TRBD1, 5 bases. This CDR3 has 13 residues. The germline V and J ends were trimmed by 5 bases and 5 bases, with 15 bases remaining between them. Germline V gene lookup returns CDR1 SQVTM and CDR2 ANQGSEA. In nucleotides, the CDR3 is TGCAGCGTTCAAGGGCCGAAGGGGGAGACCCAGTACTTC. Its protein is CSVQGPKGETQYF.

The chain combines TRBV29-1 with TRBJ2-5; 10 bases agree with TRBD2. The J call is doubtful: the DNA matches TRBJ2-1 better. Per germline, CDR1 SQVTM and CDR2 ANQGSEA. CDR3 size: 13 residues. DNA of the CDR3: TGCAGCGCCTGGACTAGCGGATACAATGAGCAGTTCTTC. Translating gives CSAWTSGYNEQFF.

This clonotype was seen many times. The chain couples TRBV4-3 to TRBJ1-1, with a possible D match to TRBD1 (6 bases). Trimming left V 1 base short and J 11 bases short, with 14 bases between. CDR3 length equals 13 residues. Germline lookup yields CDR1 LGHNA and CDR2 YSLEER. In nucleotides, the CDR3 is TGCGCCAGCAGCCAAGGCACATCAAGGGGGGCTTTCTTT. Residues: CASSQGTSRGAFF.

The V call is TRBV12-3 or TRBV12-4, the J call TRBJ1-5, with 9 bases fitting TRBD1. CDR3 length: 18 residues. The junction had 12 bases not matched to a gene; V was cut back by 6 bases and J by 0 bases. CDR3 region: CASSLLAGQGYSNQPQHF. The CDR3 coding sequence is TGTGCCAGCAGCCTCCTAGCGGGACAGGGTTATAGCAATCAGCCCCAGCATTTT.

This clonotype showed up many times. The CDR3 nucleotides are TGCAGTGTTACCGGGACAGGGGAGGACGAGCAGTACTTC. Amino acids: CSVTGTGEDEQYF. The rearrangement joins TRBV20-1 to TRBJ2-7, with 10 bases lining up with TRBD1. V was pared by 7 bases and J by 5 bases, with 8 bases of the junction left unmatched. CDR1 is DFQATT and CDR2 is SNEGSKA in the germline V gene (reference sequence). The CDR3 is 13 amino acids.

This clonotype has more than one count but fewer than ten. The chain's CDR3 is CASIKGLAGGADTQYF. The CDR3 DNA reads TGTGCCAGCATCAAAGGACTAGCGGGAGGGGCAGATACGCAGTATTTT. The chain employs TRBV2 and TRBJ2-3; 15 positions match TRBD2. The CDR3 totals 16 residues. V shed 7 bases and J 4 bases; nucleotides not matched to a gene: 6. CDR1 is SNHLY and CDR2 is FYNNEI in the germline V gene. The variable domain in full, completed from reference TRBV2 and TRBJ2-3, reads EPEVTQTPSHQVTQMGQEVILRCVPISNHLYFYWYRQILGQKVEFLVSFYNNEISEKSEIFDDQFSVERPDGSNFTLKIRSTKLEDSAMYFCASIKGLAGGADTQYFGPGTRLTVL.

The chain joins TRBV29-1 to TRBJ2-7; D is unresolved. The CDR3 has 12 residues. Germline values: CDR1 SQVTM, CDR2 ANQGSEA. The CDR3 protein is CSSTGQNYEQYF. The CDR3 bases are TGCAGTTCGACGGGCCAAAACTACGAGCAGTACTTC.

This clonotype was observed a handful of times. The J gene is TRBJ1-2, the V gene TRBV20-1; D remains unclear. Germline assignment: CDR1 DFQATT and CDR2 SNEGSKA (reference sequence). V dropped 6 bases and J dropped 12 bases, with 23 bases sitting between them. The CDR3 is 13 amino acids. CDR3 sequence reads: CSADGRTDSGNTF. Here the CDR3 DNA reads TGCAGTGCCGACGGGCGGACGGACTCTGGAAACACCTTC.